Listed here are 16 T cell receptor beta chains from one sample, sequenced in a study of blood T cells in healthy people across ages. A J-beta primer mix and a sample-barcoded 5' primer were used in a second PCR of roughly 6 to 12 cycles. Using its own MiXCR run on the 5' RACE reads, TCRdb lists one record per CDR3 protein. The sample has 1.5 million or so distinct CDR3 sequences, approximately 38% seen once. The sample taken for sequencing was blood. The receptors were gathered from a woman in her late teens or twenties in good health.

This clonotype was found a few times. This chain connects TRBV20-1 to TRBJ2-3; 11 nucleotides agree with TRBD2. The CDR3 spans 16 residues. The germline V gene has CDR1 DFQATT and CDR2 SNEGSKA (reference sequence). J was trimmed by 3 bases and V by 6 bases; bases with no gene match: 11. CDR3 residues: CSAPQVAGGPTDTQYF. In nucleotides, the CDR3 is TGCAGTGCCCCACAAGTAGCGGGAGGGCCAACAGATACGCAGTATTTT.

For this clonotype: Relative to the germline gene, one junction end is altered; a read error may explain this. The V gene is TRBV3-1, the J gene TRBJ2-5, with unresolved D. Germline CDR1 LGHDT, CDR2 YNNKEL (reference sequence). The CDR3 contains 12 residues. In DNA, the CDR3 is TGTGCCAGCAGACAAGACCTTCGGACCCAGTACTTC. Its protein is CASRQDLRTQYF.

The gene calls are TRBV28 and TRBJ1-2; the D gene is possibly TRBD1 (5 bases). Trimming pared 6 bases from V and 4 bases from J, leaving 21 bases between. CDR1 is MDHEN and CDR2 is SYDVKM in the germline V gene. The CDR3 length is 16 residues. The CDR3 nucleotides read TGTGCCAGCAGCAGGATTAAGGGGAAAACGGGCTATGGCTACACCTTC. Amino acids: CASSRIKGKTGYGYTF.

The chain is built from TRBV2 and TRBJ2-5; 12 nucleotides match TRBD2. J lost 2 bases, V lost 3 bases, and 7 bases had no gene match. The CDR3 runs to 17 residues. Looked up from germline, CDR1 is SNHLY and CDR2 is FYNNEI. As DNA, the CDR3 is TGTGCCAGCAGTGAGTGGCTAGCGGGGGGGAGACAAGAGACCCAGTACTTC. This encodes CASSEWLAGGRQETQYF.

This clonotype appeared a few times. The chain combines TRBV11-2 with TRBJ2-1; the D gene is possibly TRBD2 (5 bases). In germline, CDR1 is SGHAT, CDR2 FQNNGV. The CDR3 extends over 15 amino acids. The V end was cut by 0 bases, the J end by 6 bases, with 12 bases between. The CDR3 spells CASSLDGSGVNEQFF. As DNA, the CDR3 is TGTGCCAGCAGCTTAGACGGATCCGGGGTCAATGAGCAGTTCTTC.

The V and J genes are TRBV6-8 and TRBJ2-3, with 7 positions matching TRBD2. The germline CDR1 and CDR2 sequences are MNHGY and SAAAGT. The CDR3 length is 15 residues. Trimming removed 5 bases from V and 3 bases from J; junction bases left unmatched: 8. CDR3 protein: CASSHGPAGTDTQYF. CDR3 nucleotide sequence: TGTGCCAGCAGTCACGGTCCAGCGGGAACAGATACGCAGTATTTT.

The chain couples TRBV2 to TRBJ2-5; D possibly corresponds to TRBD2 (5 bases). The germline gives CDR1 SNHLY, CDR2 FYNNEI. This CDR3 region has 14 residues. V lost 4 bases, J lost 1 base, and 10 bases lay in between. This chain's CDR3 is CASSGLALQETQYF. CDR3 nucleotide sequence: TGTGCCAGCAGTGGGCTAGCCCTCCAAGAGACCCAGTACTTC.

The rearrangement uses TRBV20-1 and TRBJ2-7; possible D gene TRBD2, 6 bases. Germline lookup yields CDR1 DFQATT and CDR2 SNEGSKA (reference sequence). V gave up 3 bases and J gave up 7 bases, with 13 bases separating them. This CDR3 contains 12 residues. CDR3 loop: CSARRDPGEQYF. CDR3 sequence (DNA): TGCAGTGCTAGGCGGGACCCGGGGGAGCAGTACTTC.

The genes are TRBV5-6 and TRBJ1-1; tentatively, D is TRBD1 (5 bases). The CDR3 length is 15 residues. Looked up from germline, CDR1 is SGHDT and CDR2 is YYEEEE. The V gene lost 4 bases and the J gene lost 5 bases, with 18 bases spanning the gap. Here the CDR3 DNA reads TGTGCCAGCAGCCCCAAGGGAGACCGGGGGACTGAAGCTTTCTTT. The encoded protein is CASSPKGDRGTEAFF.

The J gene is TRBJ1-5, the V gene TRBV7-2; D remains ambiguous. Germline V CDR1 and CDR2: SGHTA, FQGNSA. The CDR3 totals 15 residues. Between the trimmed V and J ends, which lost 1 base and 7 bases, there was a span of 14 bases. This CDR3 is CASSLGVGLGQPQHF. CDR3 in DNA: TGTGCCAGCAGCTTAGGTGTGGGGTTGGGACAGCCCCAGCATTTT. Together with reference TRBV7-2 and TRBJ1-5, the CDR3 gives the full variable domain: GAGVSQSPSNKVTEKGKDVELRCDPISGHTALYWYRQSLGQGLEFLIYFQGNSAPDKSGLPSDRFSAERTGGSVSTLTIQRTQQEDSAVYLCASSLGVGLGQPQHFGDGTRLSIL.

The chain joins TRBV5-8 to TRBJ2-7; D may correspond to TRBD1 or TRBD2 (5 bases each). This CDR3 spans 16 amino acids. V was pared by 4 bases and J by 5 bases, with 22 bases between. Germline V gene lookup returns CDR1 SGHTS and CDR2 YDEGEE. CDR3 coding DNA: TGTGCCAGCAGCGTGGTTCGGGACCGTACTTTCCACGAGCAGTACTTC. The encoded protein is CASSVVRDRTFHEQYF.

The rearrangement uses TRBV9 and TRBJ2-1; D remains ambiguous. The CDR3 spans 14 residues. Trimming stripped 4 bases from V and 10 bases from J, with 18 bases between. Germline V gives CDR1 SGDLS, CDR2 YYNGEE. CDR3 in DNA: TGTGCCAGCAGCCCTACAACCGGAGAAAGGGAGCAGTTCTTC. It specifies CASSPTTGEREQFF.

This clonotype occurred a few times. The rearrangement uses TRBV6-5 and TRBJ2-5, with D perhaps TRBD2 (5 bases). The J call is in doubt because the DNA end fits TRBJ2-7 better. CDR3 length equals 14 residues. Germline CDR1 MNHEY, CDR2 SVGAGI. CDR3 sequence reads: CASGNLLSRDEQYF. The CDR3 bases are TGTGCCAGCGGAAACCTCCTTTCGAGGGACGAGCAGTACTTC.

The genes are TRBV20-1 and TRBJ2-5; D remains unclear. The CDR3 length is 15 residues. Germline CDR1 reads DFQATT; CDR2 reads SNEGSKA (reference sequence). Trimming left V 0 bases short and J 0 bases short, with 11 bases between. DNA of the CDR3: TGCAGTGCTAGAGACGAGACCCGTTACCAAGAGACCCAGTACTTC. Encoded protein: CSARDETRYQETQYF.

This clonotype was detected only a few times. This chain connects TRBV12-3 or TRBV12-4 to TRBJ1-4; the match to TRBD1 covers 9 bases. After removal of 5 bases from V and 13 bases from J, the junction contained 17 bases not matched to a gene. CDR3 length: 16 residues. The CDR3 loop is CASSTLTGGNIKGLFF. In DNA form, the CDR3 reads TGTGCCAGCAGTACACTAACAGGGGGCAACATCAAGGGACTGTTTTTT.

CDR3 region: CASSLGPGAYQETQYF. The DNA of the CDR3 is TGTGCCAGCAGCTTAGGACCGGGCGCGTACCAAGAGACCCAGTACTTC. The chain recombines TRBV7-9 with TRBJ2-5; the D is unclear. The CDR3 totals 16 residues. Trimming cost V 1 base and J 0 bases, with 12 bases left between them. Germline values: CDR1 SEHNR, CDR2 FQNEAQ (reference sequence).